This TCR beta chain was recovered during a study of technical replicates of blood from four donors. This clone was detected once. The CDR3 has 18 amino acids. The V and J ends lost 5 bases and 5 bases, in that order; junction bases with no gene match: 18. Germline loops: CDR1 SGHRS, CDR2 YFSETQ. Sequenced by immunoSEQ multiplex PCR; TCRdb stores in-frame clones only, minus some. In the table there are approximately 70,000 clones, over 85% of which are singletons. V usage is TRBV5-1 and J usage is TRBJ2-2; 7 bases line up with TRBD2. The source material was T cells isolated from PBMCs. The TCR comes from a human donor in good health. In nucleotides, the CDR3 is TGCGCCAGCAGGGATTGGGAGCTGGCGGGAGAAGTTACCGGGGAGCTGTTTTTT. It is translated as CASRDWELAGEVTGELFF.